This is a list of T cell receptor beta chains from one sample in a study of radiotherapy plus CTLA-4 blockade in lung cancer. Sequencing used immunoSEQ multiplex PCR; TCRdb keeps in-frame clones, though not all of them. The sample gives around 45,000 clones, roughly 67% of which show up once; roughly a quarter is in the top ten. The starting material was peripheral blood, obtained from a patient treated with radiotherapy plus ipilimumab. The source of these receptors is a human donor with non-small cell lung cancer who had a partial response to radiotherapy plus ipilimumab. The CDR3 runs from the conserved cysteine through the conserved F or W. The D gene is left open where the match is weak. Size is omitted from some rows. Given values are once, few, many or a class for expanded clones.

once,TRBJ2-5,TRBV21-1,.,CASSKPTFGQDEETQYF,TGTGCCAGCAGCAAACCTACGTTTGGACAGGACGAAGAGACCCAGTACTTC
.,TRBJ2-5,TRBV30,TRBD1,CALDRGPRETQYF,TGTGCCCTGGACAGGGGGCCTCGGGAGACCCAGTACTTC
once,TRBJ2-3,TRBV5-6,TRBD1,CASSLQGEKKTDTQYF,TGTGCCAGCAGCTTACAGGGGGAAAAGAAAACAGATACGCAGTATTTT
.,TRBJ2-5,TRBV6-4,.,CASSDGGASPMQETQYF,TGTGCCAGCAGTGACGGAGGGGCTAGCCCCATGCAAGAGACCCAGTACTTC
few,TRBJ2-7,TRBV6-5,TRBD2,CASSGRLAGGYEQYF,TGTGCCAGCAGTGGGAGACTAGCGGGGGGCTACGAGCAGTACTTC
few,TRBJ2-1,TRBV5-1,TRBD1,CASSSGDRRGNEQFF,TGCGCCAGCAGCTCGGGGGACAGGAGGGGCAATGAGCAGTTCTTC
.,TRBJ1-1,TRBV10-3,.,CAISESPSKRLF,TGTGCCATCAGTGAGTCCCCCTCGAAGCGACTCTTT
few,TRBJ2-7,TRBV25-1,TRBD1,CASSARTGGFYEQYF,TGTGCCAGCAGTGCCCGGACAGGGGGCTTTTACGAGCAGTACTTC
.,TRBJ2-7,TRBV7-3,TRBD1,CASSLAGGPYEQYF,TGTGCCAGCAGCTTAGCAGGGGGACCCTACGAGCAGTACTTC
.,TRBJ2-7,TRBV29-1,TRBD2,CSGTLAGETIHEQYF,TGCAGCGGCACCCTAGCGGGAGAAACAATTCACGAGCAGTACTTC